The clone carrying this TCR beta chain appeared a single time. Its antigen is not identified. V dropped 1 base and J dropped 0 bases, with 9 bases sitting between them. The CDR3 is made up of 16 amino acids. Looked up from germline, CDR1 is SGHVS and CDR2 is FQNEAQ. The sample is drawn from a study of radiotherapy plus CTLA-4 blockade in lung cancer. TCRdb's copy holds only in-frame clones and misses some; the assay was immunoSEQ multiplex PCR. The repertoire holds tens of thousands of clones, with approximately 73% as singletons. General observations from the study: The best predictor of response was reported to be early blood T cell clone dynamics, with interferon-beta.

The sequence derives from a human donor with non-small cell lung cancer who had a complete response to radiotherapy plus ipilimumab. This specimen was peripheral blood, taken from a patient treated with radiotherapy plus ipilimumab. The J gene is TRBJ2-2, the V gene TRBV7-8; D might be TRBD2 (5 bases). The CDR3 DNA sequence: TGTGCCAGCAGCTTAGGTATTAGCGCGAACACCGGGGAGCTGTTTTTT. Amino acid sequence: CASSLGISANTGELFF.